This TCR beta chain stems from a study of T cell changes during pregnancy in multiple sclerosis. Assay used: immunoSEQ multiplex PCR; TCRdb lists only in-frame clones, some missing. This table holds tens of thousands of clones, 90% to 95% found once. The CDR3 runs 18 residues. Germline V gene data show CDR1 as PRHDT and CDR2 as FYEKMQ (reference sequence). The trim removed 3 bases at V and 4 bases at J, leaving 14 bases unmatched. The chain is built from TRBV13 and TRBJ2-1, with TRBD1 matching 8 bases. The input for sequencing was CD8+ T cells from peripheral blood mononuclear cells, taken before pregnancy. The sequence came from a female donor with multiple sclerosis, enrolled in a pregnancy study. The CDR3 is CASSFIGAGTGIYNEQFF. DNA of the CDR3: TGTGCCAGCAGCTTCATAGGAGCTGGGACAGGAATTTACAATGAGCAGTTCTTC.